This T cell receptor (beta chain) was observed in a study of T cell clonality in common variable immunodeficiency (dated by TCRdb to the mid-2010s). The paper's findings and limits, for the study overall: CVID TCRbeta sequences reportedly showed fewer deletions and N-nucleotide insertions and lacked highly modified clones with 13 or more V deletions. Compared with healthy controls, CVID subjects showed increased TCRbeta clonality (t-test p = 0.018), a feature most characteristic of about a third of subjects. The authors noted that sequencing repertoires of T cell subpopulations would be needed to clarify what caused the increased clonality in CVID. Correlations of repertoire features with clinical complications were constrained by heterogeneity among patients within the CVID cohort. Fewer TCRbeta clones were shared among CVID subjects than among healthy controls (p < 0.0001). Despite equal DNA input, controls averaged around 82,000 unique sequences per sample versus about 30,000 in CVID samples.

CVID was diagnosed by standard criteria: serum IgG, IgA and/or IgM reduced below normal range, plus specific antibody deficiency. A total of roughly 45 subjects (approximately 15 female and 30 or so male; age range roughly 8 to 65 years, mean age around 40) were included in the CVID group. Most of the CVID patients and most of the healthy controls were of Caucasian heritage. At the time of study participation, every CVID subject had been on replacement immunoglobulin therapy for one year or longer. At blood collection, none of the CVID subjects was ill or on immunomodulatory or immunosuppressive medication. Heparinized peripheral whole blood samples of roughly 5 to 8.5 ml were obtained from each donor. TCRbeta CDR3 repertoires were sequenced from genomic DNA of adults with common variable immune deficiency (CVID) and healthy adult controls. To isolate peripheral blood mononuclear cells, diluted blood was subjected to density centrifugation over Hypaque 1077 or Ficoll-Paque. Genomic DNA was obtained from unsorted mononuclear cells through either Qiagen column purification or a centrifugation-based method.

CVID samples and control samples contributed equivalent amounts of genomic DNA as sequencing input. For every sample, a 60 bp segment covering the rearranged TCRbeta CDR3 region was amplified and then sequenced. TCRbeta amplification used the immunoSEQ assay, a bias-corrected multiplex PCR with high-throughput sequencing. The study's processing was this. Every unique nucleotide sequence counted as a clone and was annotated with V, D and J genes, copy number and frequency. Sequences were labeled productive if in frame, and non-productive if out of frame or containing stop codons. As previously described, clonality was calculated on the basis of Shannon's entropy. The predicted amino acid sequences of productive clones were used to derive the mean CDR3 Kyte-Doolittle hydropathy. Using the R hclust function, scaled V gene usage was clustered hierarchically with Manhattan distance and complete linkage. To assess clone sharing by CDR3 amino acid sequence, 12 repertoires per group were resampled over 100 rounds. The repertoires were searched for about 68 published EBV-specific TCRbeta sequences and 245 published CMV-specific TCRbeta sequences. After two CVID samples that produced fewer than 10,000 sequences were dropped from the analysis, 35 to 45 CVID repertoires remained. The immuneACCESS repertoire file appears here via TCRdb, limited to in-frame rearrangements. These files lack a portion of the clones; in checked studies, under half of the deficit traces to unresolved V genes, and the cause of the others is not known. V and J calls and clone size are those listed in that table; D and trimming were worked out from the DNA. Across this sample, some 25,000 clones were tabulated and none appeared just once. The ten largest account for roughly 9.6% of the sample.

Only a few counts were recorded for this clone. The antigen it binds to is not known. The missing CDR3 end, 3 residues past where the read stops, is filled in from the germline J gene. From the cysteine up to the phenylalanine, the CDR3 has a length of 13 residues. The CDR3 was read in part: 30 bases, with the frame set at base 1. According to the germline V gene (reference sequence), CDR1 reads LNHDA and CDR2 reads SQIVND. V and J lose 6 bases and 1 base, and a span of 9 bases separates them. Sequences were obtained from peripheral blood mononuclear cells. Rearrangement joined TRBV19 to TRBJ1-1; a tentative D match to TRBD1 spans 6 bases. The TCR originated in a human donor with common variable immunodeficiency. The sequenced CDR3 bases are TGTGCCAGTAGGAAAGGGGGGAACACTGAA. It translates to CASRKGGNTE. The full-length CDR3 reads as CASRKGGNTEAFF. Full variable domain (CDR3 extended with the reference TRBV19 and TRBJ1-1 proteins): DGGITQSPKYLFRKEGQNVTLSCEQNLNHDAMYWYRQDPGQGLRLIYYSQIVNDFQKGDIAEGYSVSREKKESFPLTVTSAQKNPTAFYLCASRKGGNTEAFFGQGTRLTVV.